These 3 T cell receptor beta chains came from one sample sequenced in a study of glioma-infiltrating T cells after dendritic cell vaccination. Clones were read by immunoSEQ multiplex PCR, and TCRdb kept only the in-frame ones, dropping some. Of approximately 85,000 clones in the sample, around 85% were seen once. Indicated time point: after dendritic cell vaccination, including at tumor progression/relapse. This material consisted of blood, taken after dendritic cell vaccination. All receptors come from a human donor with glioblastoma.

The chain couples TRBV28 to TRBJ1-4, with D perhaps matching TRBD1 (6 bases). V dropped 4 bases and J dropped 9 bases, with 15 bases sitting between them. Germline lookup yields CDR1 MDHEN and CDR2 SYDVKM. This CDR3 has 14 residues. CDR3 region: CASSYRDTRKKLFF. The CDR3 DNA sequence: TGTGCCAGCAGTTACCGGGACACGCGGAAAAAACTGTTTTTT.

This clone appeared once. This chain connects TRBV28 to TRBJ2-1; TRBD2 matches 7 bases. V gave up 4 bases and J gave up 2 bases; unmatched junction bases: 5. This CDR3 region has 15 residues. Germline values: CDR1 MDHEN, CDR2 SYDVKM. The CDR3 sequence is CASSYSGPTYNEQFF. DNA for the CDR3: TGTGCCAGCAGTTATAGCGGGCCGACCTACAATGAGCAGTTCTTC. The entire variable domain, with the rest obtained from reference TRBV28 and TRBJ2-1, is as follows: DVKVTQSSRYLVKRTGEKVFLECVQDMDHENMFWYRQDPGLGLRLIYFSYDVKMKEKGDIPEGYSVSREKKERFSLILESASTNQTSMYLCASSYSGPTYNEQFFGPGTRLTVL.

The chain recombines TRBV7-6 with TRBJ2-1; 10 nucleotides line up with TRBD2. J was trimmed by 7 bases and V by 1 base; bases with no gene match: 7. CDR3 size: 16 residues. The germline CDR1 and CDR2 sequences are SGHVS and FNYEAQ. CDR3 DNA: TGTGCCAGCAGCTTAGGACTAGCGGGCCTTGGGAATGAGCAGTTCTTC. Protein: CASSLGLAGLGNEQFF.